The T cell receptor beta chain under discussion was sequenced for a study of CD4+ T cells in melanoma. Findings and caveats of the study: CD8+ T cell, macrophage and B cell function reportedly correlated with neoantigen-specific CD4+ T cells. Reportedly, melanoma neoantigen-specific CD4+ T cells showed varied differentiation states.

Note on this clone: Its antigen is as yet unknown.

Germline lookup yields CDR1 MGHRA and CDR2 YSYEKL. Trimming took off 1 base at V and 2 bases at J, with 15 bases between the two ends. This CDR3 has 17 amino acids. The repertoire was sequenced with immunoSEQ multiplex PCR; TCRdb's copy has only in-frame clones and lacks some. The sample yields around 100,000 clones, about 92% seen once. Sequenced input: peripheral blood. The rearrangement joins TRBV4-1 to TRBJ1-3; perhaps TRBD1 as D (6 bases). The origin of this receptor is a human donor with melanoma. CDR3 sequence reads: CASSQAPTGTTGNTIYF. The CDR3, as DNA: TGCGCCAGCAGCCAAGCCCCCACCGGGACAACTGGAAACACCATATATTTT.